This T cell receptor (beta chain) was retrieved from a study of blood T cell repertoires in COVID-19. Overall study: Sites across the United States, Italy and Spain contributed samples from acute and convalescent COVID-19.

Here immunoSEQ multiplex PCR was the method, and the copy in TCRdb shows in-frame clones only, minus some. The sample consists of about 17,000 clones, about 92% of them appearing once. Trimming at V came to 6 bases and at J to 2 bases, leaving 4 bases not matched to a gene. CDR1 and CDR2 from the germline V gene are SGHTA and FQGNSA. This CDR3 has 15 residues. The chain recombines TRBV7-2 with TRBJ1-3; 10 bases are shared with TRBD1. This receptor was identified in a human donor in a cohort sampled during active COVID-19. The sequenced sample was peripheral blood. CDR3 region: CASSWGTGAGNTIYF. CDR3 bases: TGTGCCAGCAGTTGGGGGACAGGGGCTGGAAACACCATATATTTT.